This T cell receptor beta chain was recovered during a study of blood T cell repertoires in COVID-19. Study-level background: The analysed material was cDNA or gDNA that came from T cells, B-cell-depleted T cells, or PBMCs.

The authors' processing: By means of reference gene primer amplification, nucleated cell counts were estimated. Clones were read by immunoSEQ multiplex PCR, and TCRdb kept only the in-frame ones, dropping some. V, J and clone size are those of that table, while D and trimming were read from the DNA. Altogether 150,000 to 200,000 clones are present, around 89% being singletons, with the ten largest covering about 0.58%. Germline V lookup: CDR1 SGHTA, CDR2 FQGNSA. Trimming cost V 1 base and J 7 bases, with 11 bases left between them. The CDR3 extends over 14 amino acids. This sequence joins TRBV7-2 and TRBJ2-1; tentative D call: TRBD1 (5 bases). Input material: peripheral blood. The receptor was derived from a middle-aged man with acute or convalescent COVID-19. CDR3 in amino acids: CASSLVVGQNEQFF. The CDR3 DNA is TGTGCCAGCAGCTTAGTGGTGGGGCAGAATGAGCAGTTCTTC.